What follows describes a single TCR beta chain. CDR1 and CDR2 from the germline V gene are SGHTA and FQGNSA. The CDR3 sequence is 18 residues long. With 0 bases clipped from V and 0 bases from J, the junction kept 9 bases outside the gene matches. Authors' data handling: Amplification from reference gene primers served as the basis for estimated nucleated cell counts. TCRdb's table, derived via immunoSEQ multiplex PCR, lists solely in-frame clones and lacks some. V and J calls and clone size are copied from that table; D and trimming were computed from the DNA. The sample lists fewer than 350,000 clones; approximately 80% were seen once. This specimen belongs to a study of blood T cell repertoires in COVID-19. Overall study: Researchers got acute and convalescent COVID-19 samples from the United States, Italy and Spain. Sources were T cells, B-cell-depleted T cells, or PBMCs; the material itself was cDNA or gDNA.

The source of this sequence is an older woman with active or convalescent COVID-19. This chain uses TRBV7-2 with TRBJ2-3, with 7 bases identical to TRBD2. The sequenced sample was peripheral blood. Here the CDR3 reads CASSLASSGGPSTDTQYF. As DNA, the CDR3 is TGTGCCAGCAGCTTAGCCTCATCGGGGGGACCTAGCACAGATACGCAGTATTTT. Looking up the rest from reference TRBV7-2 and TRBJ2-3 gives the full variable domain: GAGVSQSPSNKVTEKGKDVELRCDPISGHTALYWYRQSLGQGLEFLIYFQGNSAPDKSGLPSDRFSAERTGGSVSTLTIQRTQQEDSAVYLCASSLASSGGPSTDTQYFGPGTRLTVL.